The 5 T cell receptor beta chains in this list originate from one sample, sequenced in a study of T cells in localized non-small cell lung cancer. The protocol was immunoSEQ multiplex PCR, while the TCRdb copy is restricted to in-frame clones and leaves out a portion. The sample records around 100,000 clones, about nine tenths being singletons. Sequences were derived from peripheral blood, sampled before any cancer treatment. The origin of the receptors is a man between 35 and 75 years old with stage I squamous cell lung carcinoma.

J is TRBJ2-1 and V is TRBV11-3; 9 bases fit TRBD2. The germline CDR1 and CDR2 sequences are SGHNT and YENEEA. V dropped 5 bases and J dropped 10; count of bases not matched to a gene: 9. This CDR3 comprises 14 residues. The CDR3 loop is CASSEAGGKGEQFF. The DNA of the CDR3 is TGTGCCAGCAGCGAAGCGGGGGGCAAGGGGGAGCAGTTCTTC.

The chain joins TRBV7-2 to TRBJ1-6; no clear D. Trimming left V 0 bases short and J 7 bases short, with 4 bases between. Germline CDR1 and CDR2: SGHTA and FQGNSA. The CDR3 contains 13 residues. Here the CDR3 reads CASSLALNSPLHF. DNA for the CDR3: TGTGCCAGCAGCTTAGCGCTCAATTCACCCCTCCACTTT.

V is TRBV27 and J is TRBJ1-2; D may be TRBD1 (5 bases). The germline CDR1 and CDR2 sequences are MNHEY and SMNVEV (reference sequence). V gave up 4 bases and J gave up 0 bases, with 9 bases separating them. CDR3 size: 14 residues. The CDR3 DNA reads TGTGCCAGCAGTTGGGCAGGGCCTAACTATGGCTACACCTTC. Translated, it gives CASSWAGPNYGYTF.

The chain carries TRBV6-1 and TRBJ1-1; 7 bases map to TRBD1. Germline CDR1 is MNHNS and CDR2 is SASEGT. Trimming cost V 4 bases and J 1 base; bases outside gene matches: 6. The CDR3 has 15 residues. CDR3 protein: CASSARDRKNTEAFF. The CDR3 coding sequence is TGTGCCAGCAGTGCCCGGGACAGAAAGAACACTGAAGCTTTCTTT.

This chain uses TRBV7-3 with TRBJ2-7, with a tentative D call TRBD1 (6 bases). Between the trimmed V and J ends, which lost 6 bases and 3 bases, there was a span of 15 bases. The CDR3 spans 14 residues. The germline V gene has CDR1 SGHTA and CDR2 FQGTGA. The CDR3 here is CASSLGGRGYEQYF. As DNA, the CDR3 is TGTGCCAGCAGTTTAGGTGGCAGGGGCTACGAGCAGTACTTC.